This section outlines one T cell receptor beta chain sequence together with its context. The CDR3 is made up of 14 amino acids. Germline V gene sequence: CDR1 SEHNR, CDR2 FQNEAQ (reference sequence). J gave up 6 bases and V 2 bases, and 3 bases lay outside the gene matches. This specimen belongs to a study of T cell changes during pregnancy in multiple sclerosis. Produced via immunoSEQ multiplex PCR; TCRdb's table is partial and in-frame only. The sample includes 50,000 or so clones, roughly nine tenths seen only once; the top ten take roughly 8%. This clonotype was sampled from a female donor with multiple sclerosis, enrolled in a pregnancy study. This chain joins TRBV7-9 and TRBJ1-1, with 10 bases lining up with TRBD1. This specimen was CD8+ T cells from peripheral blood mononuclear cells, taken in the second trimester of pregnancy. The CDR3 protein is CASSLWTGGSEAFF. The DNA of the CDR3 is TGTGCCAGCAGCTTATGGACAGGGGGATCTGAAGCTTTCTTT. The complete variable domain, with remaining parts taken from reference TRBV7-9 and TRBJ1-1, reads DTGVSQNPRHKITKRGQNVTFRCDPISEHNRLYWYRQTLGQGPEFLTYFQNEAQLEKSRLLSDRFSAERPKGSFSTLEIQRTEQGDSAMYLCASSLWTGGSEAFFGQGTRLTVV.